Below, 21 T cell receptor beta chains from the same sample are listed, as sequenced in a study of control samples from healthy donors and cancer patients. TCRdb's table, derived via immunoSEQ multiplex PCR, lists solely in-frame clones and lacks some. Counted here are fewer than 200,000 clones, approximately 90% occurring once; the ten biggest clones make up about 1.4%. Sequenced input: blood. These receptors were obtained from a young man in good health.

The CDR3 here is CASSPGLDTGELFF. DNA for the CDR3: TGTGCCAGCAGCCCGGGACTCGACACCGGGGAGCTGTTTTTT. The chain is built from TRBV4-2 and TRBJ2-2, with a tentative D call TRBD2 (6 bases). Germline CDR1 reads LGHNA; CDR2 reads YNFKEQ. The V end lost 4 bases, the J end lost 3 bases, and 9 bases lay between the germline ends. The CDR3 consists of 14 residues.

This clone was found once. This chain uses TRBV20-1 with TRBJ1-2; possibly TRBD1 for D (6 bases). V gave up 3 bases and J gave up 8 bases, with 16 bases separating them. The CDR3 totals 13 residues. Germline CDR1 DFQATT, CDR2 SNEGSKA (reference sequence). In DNA form, the CDR3 reads TGCAGTGCTAGTGTCAGGGGCGCGGAAGGCTACACCTTC. Translation gives CSASVRGAEGYTF.

This chain connects TRBV4-1 to TRBJ1-6, with D hard to call. This CDR3 region has 12 residues. With 3 bases removed from V and 14 bases from J, the gap between germline ends came to 11 bases. Germline CDR1 reads MGHRA; CDR2 reads YSYEKL. In nucleotides, the CDR3 is TGCGCCAGCAGCCAGGACCTAGTTTCCCTCCACTTT. Its translation: CASSQDLVSLHF.

DNA of the CDR3: TGTGCCAGCAGTGAAGAGTATAAGGGCAGTGGCTACACCTTC. This codes for CASSEEYKGSGYTF. The chain recombines TRBV2 with TRBJ1-2; D gene unclear. V gave up 1 base and J gave up 7 bases, with 13 bases separating them. This CDR3 is built from 14 residues. Germline V gene lookup returns CDR1 SNHLY and CDR2 FYNNEI.

The CDR3 DNA is TGTGCCAGCTCACCGAGGGGCGGCAGCACCGGGGAGCTGTTTTTT. Its translation is CASSPRGGSTGELFF. The chain couples TRBV18 to TRBJ2-2, with D perhaps being TRBD1 or TRBD2 (5 bases each). The V gene's germline CDR1 is KGHSH and CDR2 LQKENI. The CDR3 runs 15 residues. V lost 3 bases to trimming and J lost 4 bases, with 12 bases between them.

Comment on this clone: This sample also contains other DNA sequences that code for the same CDR3. This chain links TRBV30 with TRBJ1-6; weak D call: TRBD1 (6 bases). Germline CDR1 reads GTSNPN; CDR2 reads SVGIG (reference sequence). This CDR3 has 14 amino acids. Trimming removed 0 bases from V and 4 bases from J, with 7 bases in between. The CDR3 coding sequence is TGTGCCTGGAGTGTACAGGGTTATAATTCACCCCTCCACTTT. Its protein is CAWSVQGYNSPLHF.

V and J are TRBV27 and TRBJ2-7; the match to TRBD2 covers 8 bases. There are 17 residues in the CDR3. Germline V CDR1 and CDR2: MNHEY, SMNVEV (reference sequence). With 3 bases clipped from V and 2 bases from J, the junction kept 12 bases outside the gene matches. The CDR3 DNA follows: TGTGCCAGCAGTTTGGGGACCGGGGGGGCCGTGGCCTACGAGCAGTACTTC. It is translated as CASSLGTGGAVAYEQYF.

The chain employs TRBV7-9 and TRBJ2-4; D possibly corresponds to TRBD2 (6 bases). Germline CDR1 reads SEHNR; CDR2 reads FQNEAQ (reference sequence). The V gene lost 4 bases and the J gene lost 0 bases, with 10 bases spanning the gap. This CDR3 comprises 15 residues. Here the CDR3 DNA reads TGTGCCAGCAGCTATCAGGGACTAGCCAAAAACATTCAGTACTTC. It translates to CASSYQGLAKNIQYF.

V is TRBV4-3 and J is TRBJ1-2, with D maybe TRBD1 (5 bases). V dropped 0 bases and J dropped 4 bases, with 15 bases sitting between them. The germline gives CDR1 LGHNA, CDR2 YSLEER. The CDR3 runs 16 residues. CDR3 loop: CASSQEHARVSYGYTF. The CDR3 DNA reads TGCGCCAGCAGCCAAGAGCATGCCAGGGTCTCCTATGGCTACACCTTC.

The genes are TRBV11-2 and TRBJ2-7; no reliable D call. The V end lost 0 bases, the J end lost 3 bases, and 6 bases lay between the germline ends. CDR1 is SGHAT and CDR2 is FQNNGV in the germline V gene. This CDR3 has 13 amino acids. The CDR3 sequence is CASSLEASYEQYF. CDR3 sequence (DNA): TGTGCCAGCAGCTTAGAGGCCAGCTACGAGCAGTACTTC.

This rearrangement joins TRBV5-4 to TRBJ1-2, with 12 bases aligning to TRBD1. The CDR3 runs 17 residues. After removal of 4 bases from V and 0 bases from J, the junction contained 7 bases not matched to a gene. Per germline, CDR1 SGHNT and CDR2 YYREEE (reference sequence). The CDR3 region is CASSMGQGASPNYGYTF. The CDR3, as DNA: TGTGCCAGCAGCATGGGACAGGGGGCGTCTCCTAACTATGGCTACACCTTC.

This clone was detected once. This CDR3 reads CASSIEPGTDGYTF. In DNA form, the CDR3 reads TGTGCCAGCAGCATCGAACCAGGGACAGATGGCTACACCTTC. The chain couples TRBV5-5 to TRBJ1-2; 7 positions agree with TRBD1. Germline CDR1 is SGHKS and CDR2 is YYEKEE (reference sequence). There are 14 residues in the CDR3. V was clipped by 4 bases and J by 6 bases; unmatched bases: 9.

The chain joins TRBV27 to TRBJ2-6; D uncertain. V dropped 5 bases and J dropped 6 bases, with 14 bases sitting between them. Germline V gives CDR1 MNHEY, CDR2 SMNVEV (reference sequence). This CDR3 contains 15 residues. The CDR3 bases are TGTGCCAGCAGTCCGAATTGGGCTTTGGCCAACGTCCTGACTTTC. Encoded protein: CASSPNWALANVLTF.

The chain is built from TRBV7-9 and TRBJ1-1, with D possibly matching TRBD1 (5 bases). Trimming removed 3 bases from V and 9 bases from J, with 8 bases in between. The CDR3 runs 11 residues. CDR1 SEHNR and CDR2 FQNEAQ come from the germline V gene (reference sequence). CDR3: CASSLGGKAFF. In nucleotides, the CDR3 is TGTGCCAGCAGCTTGGGGGGGAAAGCTTTCTTT.

The rearrangement uses TRBV5-4 and TRBJ2-3; 14 bases are shared with TRBD2. Germline CDR1 is SGHNT and CDR2 is YYREEE (reference sequence). This CDR3 is 18 amino acids long. After removal of 4 bases from V and 0 bases from J, the junction contained 7 bases not matched to a gene. The CDR3: CASSQGLAGAVSTDTQYF. The CDR3 DNA follows: TGTGCCAGCAGCCAGGGACTAGCGGGAGCCGTGAGCACAGATACGCAGTATTTT.

In its sample, this clone was seen once. The rearrangement joins TRBV28 to TRBJ1-2, with D possibly matching TRBD1 (5 bases). The V gene's germline CDR1 is MDHEN and CDR2 SYDVKM. This CDR3 comprises 12 residues. Trimming shortened V by 4 bases and J by 4 bases, and 7 bases separated the two germline ends. The CDR3 sequence is CASSSGRYGYTF. CDR3 nucleotide sequence: TGTGCCAGCAGTTCAGGGCGCTATGGCTACACCTTC.

The chain carries TRBV29-1 and TRBJ2-3; possibly TRBD1 or TRBD2 for D (5 bases each). This CDR3 region has 12 residues. CDR1 SQVTM and CDR2 ANQGSEA come from the germline V gene. Trimming left V 7 bases short and J 6 bases short, with 14 bases between. In DNA, the CDR3 is TGCAGCGCTGGGACCGGGGAGGATACGCAGTATTTT. Amino acid sequence: CSAGTGEDTQYF.

The chain recombines TRBV14 with TRBJ1-2, with D perhaps matching TRBD1 (5 bases). CDR3 length: 14 residues. Germline lookup yields CDR1 SGHDN and CDR2 FVKESK. Trimming cost V 0 bases and J 7 bases, with 12 bases left between them. CDR3 amino acids: CASSQDRASIGYTF. In DNA, the CDR3 is TGTGCCAGCAGCCAAGACAGGGCTTCTATTGGCTACACCTTC.

This chain uses TRBV20-1 with TRBJ1-1, with 9 bases matching TRBD1. Germline V gives CDR1 DFQATT, CDR2 SNEGSKA (reference sequence). Losses at the gene ends were 6 bases for V and 10 bases for J; bases not matched to a gene: 6. This CDR3 spans 11 amino acids. Written as DNA, the CDR3 is TGCAGTGCCAGGACAGGGGTCTCAGCTTTCTTT. Encoded protein: CSARTGVSAFF.

This chain connects TRBV10-2 to TRBJ2-7, with D maybe TRBD2 (6 bases). V dropped 6 bases and J dropped 1 base, with 10 bases sitting between them. The CDR3 length is 13 residues. The V gene's germline CDR1 is WSHSY and CDR2 SAAADI. CDR3 DNA: TGCGCCAGCAGGGGGACTGGATCCTACGAGCAGTACTTC. Protein sequence: CASRGTGSYEQYF.

The rearrangement uses TRBV11-2 and TRBJ2-7, with 10 bases matching TRBD2. The CDR3 runs to 16 residues. V dropped 4 bases and J dropped 4; count of bases not matched to a gene: 10. Germline-derived CDR1 and CDR2 are SGHAT and FQNNGV. CDR3 residues: CASSSWKLAGPYEQYF. The CDR3, as DNA: TGTGCCAGCAGCTCCTGGAAACTAGCGGGACCATACGAGCAGTACTTC.